Listed below are T cell receptor beta chains from one sample, sequenced in a study of blood T cell repertoires in COVID-19. Generated by immunoSEQ multiplex PCR, the TCRdb table keeps only in-frame clones and is missing some. Of over 400,000 clones in the sample, 70% to 90% were seen once. The sequenced sample consisted of peripheral blood. The receptors originated from a human donor in a cohort sampled during active COVID-19. CDR3s include the opening cysteine and the closing phenylalanine or tryptophan. Fields, in order: CDR3 length, D gene, J gene, clone size, V gene, CDR3 DNA, CDR3 protein. The D gene is left open where the match is weak. Clone size, where shown, is once, few, many, or a class for clones that have expanded.

>14|-|TRBJ1-3|-|TRBV29-1
TGCAGCGTTGCCGGTGATAGCTCTGGAAACACCATATATTTT
CSVAGDSSGNTIYF
>13|-|TRBJ1-3|few|TRBV19
TGTGCCACTGGCAGTAACTCTGGAAACACCATATATTTT
CATGSNSGNTIYF
>19|TRBD2|TRBJ2-2|-|TRBV19
TGTGCCAGTAGTATCACTAGCGGGAGTTATTCAGTTCTCGTCGGGGAGCTGTTTTTT
CASSITSGSYSVLVGELFF
>16|TRBD2|TRBJ2-3|-|TRBV24-1
TGTGCCACCAGTGACCCAGCGGGAGGAAGCACAGATACGCAGTATTTT
CATSDPAGGSTDTQYF
>13|-|TRBJ1-3|once|TRBV6-1
TGTGCCAGCAGTGAATCCAGGGCCAACACCATATATTTT
CASSESRANTIYF
>13|-|TRBJ1-1|-|TRBV28
TGTGCCAGCAGTTCTTCCCTCTTTAAAGCGGCTTTCTTT
CASSSSLFKAAFF
>15|-|TRBJ2-5|once|TRBV19
TGTGCCAGTAGTATAGGTAGAGGATTTCAAGAGACCCAGTACTTC
CASSIGRGFQETQYF
>10|-|TRBJ1-1|-|TRBV20-1
TGCAGTGCTAGAGCCAGTGAAGCTTTCTTT
CSARASEAFF
>15|TRBD2|TRBJ2-7|-|TRBV18
TGTGCCAGCTCACCAAGGACTAGCGCACCCTACGAGCAGTACTTC
CASSPRTSAPYEQYF
>15|-|TRBJ2-7|-|TRBV11-2
TGTGCCAGCAGCTTATTTACGGGTTCCCTCTACGAGCAGTACTTC
CASSLFTGSLYEQYF
>15|-|TRBJ2-7|-|TRBV9
TGTGCCAGCAGCGTAGGCCCGGAGAGCTCCTACGAGCAGTACTTC
CASSVGPESSYEQYF
>16|-|TRBJ2-5|-|TRBV19
TGTGCCAGTAGGCCCTACGGGGACAACTTACAAGAGACCCAGTACTTC
CASRPYGDNLQETQYF
>12|TRBD1|TRBJ1-2|-|TRBV3-1/TRBV3-2
TGTGCCAGCAGCCAGTCGACAGGGGGCTACACCTTC
CASSQSTGGYTF
>13|-|TRBJ1-1|-|TRBV30
TGTGCCTGGAGGATAGCGGACGTAGATCGAGCTTTCTTT
CAWRIADVDRAFF
>12|-|TRBJ2-1|-|TRBV3-1/TRBV3-2
TGTGCCAGCAGCCATAATTCCAATGAGCAGTTCTTC
CASSHNSNEQFF
>15|TRBD2|TRBJ2-2|-|TRBV6-1
TGTGCCAGCAGTGAGAGCGGGAGGAACACCGGGGAGCTGTTTTTT
CASSESGRNTGELFF
>13|TRBD1|TRBJ2-1|-|TRBV27
TGTGCCAGCTCGGACAGGGATGGCAATGAGCAGTTCTTC
CASSDRDGNEQFF
>13|-|TRBJ1-1|few|TRBV4-3
TGCGCCAGCAGCCAAGATCCGCGCACTGAAGCTTTCTTT
CASSQDPRTEAFF
>16|-|TRBJ1-5|-|TRBV5-6
TGTGCCAGCAGCCCTAAGATGGGGGCGGGAGATCAGCCCCAGCATTTT
CASSPKMGAGDQPQHF
>15|-|TRBJ2-7|-|TRBV13
TGTGCCAGCAGCTCTTTACAGGGGGGGGCCTACGAGCAGTACTTC
CASSSLQGGAYEQYF
>14|-|TRBJ1-5|-|TRBV5-4
TGTGCCAGCAGCTCCTCCAGGTCCAATCAGCCCCAGCATTTT
CASSSSRSNQPQHF
>17|TRBD2|TRBJ2-4|-|TRBV19
TGTGCCAGTAGTATCCCCGGACTAGCGGGGAGTAAAAACATTCAGTACTTC
CASSIPGLAGSKNIQYF
>15|-|TRBJ1-1|-|TRBV24-1
TGTGCCACCAGTCCCTCCGGGGGGTTGAACACTGAAGCTTTCTTT
CATSPSGGLNTEAFF
>12|-|TRBJ2-1|-|TRBV5-1
TGCGCCAGCAGCCAAAATAGTGGTGAGCAGTTCTTC
CASSQNSGEQFF
>14|TRBD1|TRBJ2-7|-|TRBV7-2
TGTGCCAGCAGCCCGGACAGGGGGTCCTACGAGCAGTACTTC
CASSPDRGSYEQYF